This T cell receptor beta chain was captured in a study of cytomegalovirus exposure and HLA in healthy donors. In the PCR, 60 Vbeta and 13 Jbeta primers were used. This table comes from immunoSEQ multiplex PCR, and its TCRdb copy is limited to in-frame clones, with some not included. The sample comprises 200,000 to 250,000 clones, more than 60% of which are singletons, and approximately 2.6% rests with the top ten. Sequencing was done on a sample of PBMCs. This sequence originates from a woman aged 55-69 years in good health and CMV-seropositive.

CDR3 bases: TGTGCCAGTAGTACGGGACAGGGGTACACTGAAGCTTTCTTT. It specifies CASSTGQGYTEAFF. V gene TRBV19 combines with J gene TRBJ1-1; the match to TRBD1 covers 10 bases. J gave up 3 bases and V 4 bases, and 2 bases lay outside the gene matches. CDR3 length equals 14 residues. Germline CDR1 LNHDA, CDR2 SQIVND (reference sequence).